The sequence of this TCR beta chain was determined in a study of T-cell memory formation after mild COVID-19. MiXCR was run by TCRdb on the 5' RACE reads, yielding one entry per CDR3 protein. The sample holds around 340,000 distinct CDR3 sequences, roughly 15% seen once. Sequencing used PBMCs or a T cell subset sorted from them (not recorded which). This clonotype was obtained from a man aged 18 to 29 who had mild COVID-19 (a few samples of this study predate the infection). Cell type and time point are not known.

The CDR3 DNA reads as TGCGCCAGCAGCCAAGGGACTAGCGGGAACTACGAGCAGTACTTC. Its translation: CASSQGTSGNYEQYF. V usage is TRBV4-3 and J usage is TRBJ2-7; 12 bases align to TRBD2. Losses at the gene ends were 1 base for V and 3 bases for J; bases not matched to a gene: 1. CDR1 and CDR2 from the germline V gene are LGHNA and YSLEER. This CDR3 is 15 amino acids long.